One sample yielded the 23 T cell receptor beta chains listed below, sequenced in a study of cytomegalovirus exposure and HLA in healthy donors. This PCR relied on a set of 60 Vbeta primers and 13 Jbeta primers. Assay used: immunoSEQ multiplex PCR; TCRdb lists only in-frame clones, some missing. This sample has 100,000 to 150,000 clones; roughly 82% occur once, and the top ten carry around 5.8%. The sequenced sample was PBMCs. These receptor sequences come from a young man in good health and CMV-seropositive.

The DNA of the CDR3 is TGTGCCACGGAAGGGACAGGGGATCAGCCCCAGCATTTT. The encoded protein is CATEGTGDQPQHF. The rearrangement links TRBV10-3 to TRBJ1-5; 10 bases map to TRBD1. Germline trimming cut 10 bases from V and 5 bases from J; bases unmatched to any gene: 5. CDR3 length equals 13 residues. Germline V gene lookup returns CDR1 ENHRY and CDR2 SYGVKD.

The V call is TRBV7-9, the J call TRBJ2-5, with TRBD1 as a possible D gene (6 bases). Germline V gene lookup returns CDR1 SEHNR and CDR2 FQNEAQ (reference sequence). Trimming removed 5 bases from V and 5 bases from J, with 15 bases in between. CDR3 size: 14 residues. CDR3 sequence: CASSPGWGRETQYF. The CDR3 bases are TGTGCCAGCAGCCCCGGGTGGGGGCGGGAGACCCAGTACTTC. The full variable domain, in which reference TRBV7-9 and TRBJ2-5 provide the parts outside the CDR3, is DTGVSQNPRHKITKRGQNVTFRCDPISEHNRLYWYRQTLGQGPEFLTYFQNEAQLEKSRLLSDRFSAERPKGSFSTLEIQRTEQGDSAMYLCASSPGWGRETQYFGPGTRLLVL.

This clone has only a few counts. The chain links TRBV5-1 to TRBJ2-6; D is perhaps TRBD2 (5 bases). The length of the CDR3 is 18 residues. Germline V CDR1 and CDR2: SGHRS, YFSETQ. Trimming stripped 0 bases from V and 0 bases from J, with 13 bases between. The CDR3: CASSLDVRVSSGANVLTF. The CDR3 DNA reads as TGCGCCAGCAGCTTGGATGTGAGGGTGAGCTCTGGGGCCAACGTCCTGACTTTC.

This clone has just a few counts. The rearrangement joins TRBV6-5 to TRBJ2-5; 10 bases map to TRBD1. Germline V gene lookup returns CDR1 MNHEY and CDR2 SVGAGI. With V trimmed by 6 bases and J by 3 bases, 7 bases remained unmatched. CDR3 length equals 15 residues. The chain's CDR3 is CASRDGQGGKETQYF. The CDR3 nucleotides are TGTGCCAGCAGGGACGGACAGGGGGGAAAAGAGACCCAGTACTTC.

The V gene is TRBV11-2, the J gene TRBJ2-5; 9 nucleotides align to TRBD2. CDR1 and CDR2 (germline): SGHAT, FQNNGV. V gave up 4 bases and J gave up 1 base; unmatched junction bases: 7. This CDR3 contains 16 residues. The CDR3 nucleotides read TGTGCCAGCAGCTCGGGACTAGCCATCCCCCAAGAGACCCAGTACTTC. This encodes CASSSGLAIPQETQYF.

This clone was detected only a few times. This rearrangement joins TRBV5-1 to TRBJ1-5; 12 positions match TRBD1. CDR1 and CDR2 from the germline V gene are SGHRS and YFSETQ. The V gene end was trimmed by 3 bases and the J gene end by 5 bases; junction bases not matched to a gene: 3. The CDR3 spans 15 residues. CDR3 DNA sequence: TGCGCCAGCAGCTCCGGGACAGGGGGCGATCAGCCCCAGCATTTT. Its translation: CASSSGTGGDQPQHF.

This clone was picked up a small number of times. The chain combines TRBV7-8 with TRBJ1-1; 10 bases are shared with TRBD1. Germline V gene data show CDR1 as SGHVS and CDR2 as FQNEAQ. V dropped 5 bases and J dropped 11; count of bases not matched to a gene: 11. The CDR3 consists of 14 residues. Here the CDR3 DNA reads TGTGCCAGCAGCCTTCGGGACAGGGGTCCTTTGGCTTTCTTT. Translating it yields CASSLRDRGPLAFF.

This chain uses TRBV27 with TRBJ1-2, with D perhaps TRBD1 (6 bases). CDR3 length equals 16 residues. CDR1 MNHEY and CDR2 SMNVEV come from the germline V gene (reference sequence). The V gene lost 6 bases and the J gene lost 0 bases, with 17 bases spanning the gap. Here the CDR3 DNA reads TGTGCCAGCAGGGATCATACGGGACAACCTAACTATGGCTACACCTTC. Protein: CASRDHTGQPNYGYTF.

The chain carries TRBV28 and TRBJ1-6; D remains unclear. Trimming shortened V by 3 bases and J by 5 bases, and 11 bases separated the two germline ends. This CDR3 comprises 15 residues. Germline CDR1 MDHEN, CDR2 SYDVKM. Written as DNA, the CDR3 is TGTGCCAGCAGTTTCGCAGGTCACAATAATTCACCCCTCCACTTT. It specifies CASSFAGHNNSPLHF.

The V gene is TRBV11-2, the J gene TRBJ2-1; the D gene is possibly TRBD2 (7 bases). The ends were cut back, 5 bases at V and 0 bases at J, with 14 bases in the middle. Germline CDR1 and CDR2: SGHAT and FQNNGV. The CDR3 totals 16 residues. CDR3 DNA sequence: TGTGCCAGCAGCCTTTCGGGGGGCCTCTCCTACAATGAGCAGTTCTTC. This sequence encodes CASSLSGGLSYNEQFF.

The V and J genes are TRBV19 and TRBJ2-5; possible D gene TRBD2, 7 bases. CDR1 LNHDA and CDR2 SQIVND come from the germline V gene (reference sequence). V was cut by 5 bases and J by 5 bases, with 15 bases left in between. CDR3 length: 14 residues. The CDR3 protein is CASSSRGGWETQYF. In nucleotides, the CDR3 is TGTGCCAGTAGTTCGAGGGGGGGGTGGGAGACCCAGTACTTC.

V gene TRBV7-3 combines with J gene TRBJ2-7; TRBD1 matches at 7 bases. The V gene end was trimmed by 2 bases and the J gene end by 6 bases; junction bases not matched to a gene: 19. Germline values: CDR1 SGHTA, CDR2 FQGTGA. The CDR3 is 18 amino acids. In DNA form, the CDR3 reads TGTGCCAGCAGCTTAGAAGGGGGCGTCTTTAGTGTGGTTCGCGAGCAGTACTTC. Protein sequence: CASSLEGGVFSVVREQYF. Full variable domain (rest looked up from reference TRBV7-3 and TRBJ2-7): GAGVSQTPSNKVTEKGKYVELRCDPISGHTALYWYRQSLGQGPEFLIYFQGTGAADDSGLPNDRFFAVRPEGSVSTLKIQRTERGDSAVYLCASSLEGGVFSVVREQYFGPGTRLTVT.

This sequence joins TRBV6-1 and TRBJ1-2; 8 nucleotides align to TRBD1. The J segment lost 0 bases and the V segment lost 7 bases, leaving 7 bases of the junction unmatched. Per germline, CDR1 MNHNS and CDR2 SASEGT. The CDR3 is made up of 15 amino acids. CDR3 region: CASTLSTGANYGYTF. The CDR3 DNA sequence: TGTGCCAGCACCCTCTCGACAGGGGCTAACTATGGCTACACCTTC.

On this clone itself: The junction shows a germline mismatch at one end, possibly a read error. The CDR3 nucleotides read TGTGCCAGTGAGACTAGCGGGAAGAATGAGCGGTTCTTC. Protein product: CASETSGKNERFF. The chain is built from TRBV9 and TRBJ2-1; the match to TRBD2 covers 11 bases. From germline, CDR1 is SGDLS and CDR2 YYNGEE. This CDR3 spans 13 amino acids. Drawing the rest from reference TRBV9 and TRBJ2-1, the complete variable domain is DSGVTQTPKHLITATGQRVTLRCSPRSGDLSVYWYQQSLDQGLQFLIQYYNGEERAKGNILERFSAQQFPDLHSELNLSSLELGDSALYFCASETSGKNERFFGPGTRLTVL.

The V and J genes are TRBV30 and TRBJ1-1, with D maybe TRBD1 (6 bases). The CDR3 runs to 12 residues. Germline lookup yields CDR1 GTSNPN and CDR2 SVGIG (reference sequence). Trimming took off 0 bases at V and 10 bases at J, with 12 bases between the two ends. The CDR3 coding sequence is TGTGCCTGGAGTGTAACAGGGAGAGGAGCTTTCTTT. Translating gives CAWSVTGRGAFF.

The chain carries TRBV4-1 and TRBJ2-2, with 7 bases matching TRBD1. CDR3 length equals 15 residues. J was trimmed by 7 bases and V by 3 bases; bases with no gene match: 8. Germline assignment: CDR1 MGHRA and CDR2 YSYEKL. CDR3 sequence: CASSQSTGTGGELFF. In DNA form, the CDR3 reads TGCGCCAGCAGCCAGTCGACAGGGACGGGCGGGGAGCTGTTTTTT.

This clone appeared a few times. V usage is TRBV15 and J usage is TRBJ1-1, with 9 bases fitting TRBD1. The V gene's germline CDR1 is LNHNV and CDR2 YYDKDF (reference sequence). Trimming at V came to 6 bases and at J to 1 base, leaving 0 bases not matched to a gene. CDR3 length: 13 residues. Here the CDR3 reads CATRDRGNTEAFF. In DNA, the CDR3 is TGTGCCACCAGGGACAGGGGGAACACTGAAGCTTTCTTT.

This clone was detected only a few times. This sequence joins TRBV11-3 and TRBJ1-1; perhaps TRBD1 as D (5 bases). This CDR3 is built from 15 residues. Between the trimmed V and J ends, which lost 2 bases and 4 bases, there was a span of 14 bases. CDR1 is SGHNT, CDR2 YENEEA, per germline. CDR3 residues: CASSLSGAGVTEAFF. For the CDR3, the DNA is TGTGCCAGCAGCTTAAGTGGGGCGGGGGTCACTGAAGCTTTCTTT. Using reference TRBV11-3 and TRBJ1-1 for the parts outside the CDR3, the full variable domain is EAGVVQSPRYKIIEKKQPVAFWCNPISGHNTLYWYLQNLGQGPELLIRYENEEAVDDSQLPKDRFSAERLKGVDSTLKIQPAELGDSAVYLCASSLSGAGVTEAFFGQGTRLTVV.

This rearrangement joins TRBV19 to TRBJ1-5; maybe TRBD1 (6 bases). Germline values: CDR1 LNHDA, CDR2 SQIVND (reference sequence). The ends were cut back, 6 bases at V and 4 bases at J, with 7 bases in the middle. The CDR3 consists of 12 residues. This CDR3 is CASRQGNQPQHF. The CDR3 DNA sequence: TGTGCCAGTAGACAGGGAAATCAGCCCCAGCATTTT. Supplemented by reference TRBV19 and TRBJ1-5, the full variable domain reads DGGITQSPKYLFRKEGQNVTLSCEQNLNHDAMYWYRQDPGQGLRLIYYSQIVNDFQKGDIAEGYSVSREKKESFPLTVTSAQKNPTAFYLCASRQGNQPQHFGDGTRLSIL.

The chain is built from TRBV6-5 and TRBJ2-1, with TRBD1 as a possible D gene (6 bases). CDR1 is MNHEY and CDR2 is SVGAGI in the germline V gene. V was clipped by 0 bases and J by 6 bases, with 9 bases between them. The CDR3 covers 14 residues. This CDR3 is CASSYSLQGNEQFF. The DNA of the CDR3 is TGTGCCAGCAGTTACTCCCTACAGGGCAATGAGCAGTTCTTC.

Only one count was recorded for this clone. The V call is TRBV10-1, the J call TRBJ2-2, with D tentatively TRBD2 (6 bases). Trimming took 10 bases from V and 5 from J, leaving 17 bases between them. CDR1 and CDR2 (germline): WNHNN, SYGVQD (reference sequence). The CDR3 runs 14 residues. In DNA form, the CDR3 reads TGCGCCATGAGAGAAGGCGCGGGGACCGGGGAGCTGTTTTTT. As protein: CAMREGAGTGELFF.

This chain links TRBV6-5 with TRBJ2-2, with D possibly being TRBD2 (5 bases). V shed 6 bases and J shed 1 base, with 9 bases lying between them. Germline V CDR1 and CDR2: MNHEY, SVGAGI. This CDR3 contains 14 residues. The CDR3 region has the DNA TGTGCCAGCAGACCCAGCGGGAACACCGGGGAGCTGTTTTTT. As protein: CASRPSGNTGELFF.

The chain has TRBV4-1 and TRBJ1-1; 7 bases map to TRBD1. V lost 6 bases, J lost 6 bases, and 4 bases stayed unmatched. The CDR3 is 12 residues long. Germline V lookup: CDR1 MGHRA, CDR2 YSYEKL. The CDR3 sequence is CASSTGDPEAFF. The CDR3 DNA is TGCGCCAGCAGTACAGGGGATCCTGAAGCTTTCTTT.